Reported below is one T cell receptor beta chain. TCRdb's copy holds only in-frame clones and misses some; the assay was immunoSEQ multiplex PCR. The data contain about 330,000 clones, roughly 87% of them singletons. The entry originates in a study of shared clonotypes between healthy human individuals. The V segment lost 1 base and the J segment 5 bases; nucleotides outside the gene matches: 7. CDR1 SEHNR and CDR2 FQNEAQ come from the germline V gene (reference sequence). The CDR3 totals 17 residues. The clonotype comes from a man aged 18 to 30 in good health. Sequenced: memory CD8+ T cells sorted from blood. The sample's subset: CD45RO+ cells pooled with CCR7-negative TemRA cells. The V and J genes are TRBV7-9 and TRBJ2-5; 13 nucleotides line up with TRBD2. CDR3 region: CASSLETSGGPWETQYF. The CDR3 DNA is TGTGCCAGCAGCTTAGAGACTAGCGGGGGGCCGTGGGAGACCCAGTACTTC.